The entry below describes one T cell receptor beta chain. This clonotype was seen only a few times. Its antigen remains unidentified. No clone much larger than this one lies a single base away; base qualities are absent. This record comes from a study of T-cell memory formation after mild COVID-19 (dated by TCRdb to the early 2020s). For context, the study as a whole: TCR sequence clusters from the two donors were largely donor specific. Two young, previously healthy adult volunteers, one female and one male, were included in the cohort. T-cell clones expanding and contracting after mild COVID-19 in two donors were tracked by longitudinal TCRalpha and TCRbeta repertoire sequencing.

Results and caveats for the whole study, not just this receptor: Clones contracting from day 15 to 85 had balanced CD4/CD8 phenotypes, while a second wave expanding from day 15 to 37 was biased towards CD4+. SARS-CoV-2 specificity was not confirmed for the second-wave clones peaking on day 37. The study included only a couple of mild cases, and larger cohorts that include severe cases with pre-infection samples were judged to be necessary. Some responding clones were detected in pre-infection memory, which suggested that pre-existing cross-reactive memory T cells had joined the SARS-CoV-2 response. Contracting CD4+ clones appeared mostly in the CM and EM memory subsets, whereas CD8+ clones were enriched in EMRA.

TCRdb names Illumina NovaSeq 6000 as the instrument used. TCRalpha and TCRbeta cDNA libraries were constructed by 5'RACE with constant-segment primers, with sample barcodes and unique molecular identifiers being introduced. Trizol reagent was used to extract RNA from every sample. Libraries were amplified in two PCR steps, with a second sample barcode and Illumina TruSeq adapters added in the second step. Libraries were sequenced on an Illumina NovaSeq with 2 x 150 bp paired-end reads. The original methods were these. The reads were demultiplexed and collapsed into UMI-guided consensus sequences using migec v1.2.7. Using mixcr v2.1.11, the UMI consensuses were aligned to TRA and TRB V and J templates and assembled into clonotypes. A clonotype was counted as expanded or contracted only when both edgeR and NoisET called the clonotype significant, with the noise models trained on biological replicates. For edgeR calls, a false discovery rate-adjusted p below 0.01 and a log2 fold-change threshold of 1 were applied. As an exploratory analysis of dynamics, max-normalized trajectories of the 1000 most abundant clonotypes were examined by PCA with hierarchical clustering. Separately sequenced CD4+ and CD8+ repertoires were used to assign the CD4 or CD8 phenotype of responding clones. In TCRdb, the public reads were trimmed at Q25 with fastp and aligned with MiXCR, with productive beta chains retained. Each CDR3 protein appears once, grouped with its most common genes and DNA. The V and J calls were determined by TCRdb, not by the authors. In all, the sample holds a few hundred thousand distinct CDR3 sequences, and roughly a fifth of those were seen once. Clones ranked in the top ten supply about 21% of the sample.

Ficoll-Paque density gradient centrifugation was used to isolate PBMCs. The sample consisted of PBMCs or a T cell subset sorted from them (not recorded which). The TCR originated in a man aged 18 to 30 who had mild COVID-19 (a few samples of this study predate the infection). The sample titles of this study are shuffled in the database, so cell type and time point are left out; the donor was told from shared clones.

The nucleotides are TGTGCCAGCAGCCCTTCCCGGGACAGGGTCAACGAGCAGTACGTC. Translated, it gives CASSPSRDRVNEQYV. The chain links TRBV28 with TRBJ2-7, with 9 central nucleotides matching TRBD1. The CDR3 sequence holds 15 residues, the cysteine and valine included. Kept here is only the CDR3 DNA, which spans 45 bases and is read in frame from base 1. The junction shows trimming of 6 bases on V and 5 bases on J, and the gene matches do not reach 11 bases of it. The germline V gene specifies MDHEN as CDR1 and SYDVKM as CDR2.